The sequence of this T cell receptor (beta chain) was determined in a study of shared clonotypes between healthy human individuals. The assay was immunoSEQ multiplex PCR, and TCRdb's table has in-frame clones only and misses some. The data show 330,000 or so clones, with about 74% seen just once and 9% to 12% held by the top ten. J gave up 6 bases and V 4 bases, and 5 bases lay outside the gene matches. The CDR3 sequence is 14 residues long. The germline gives CDR1 ENHRY, CDR2 SYGVKD. This receptor was obtained from a man under 40 in good health. The chain couples TRBV10-3 to TRBJ2-2; 7 bases match TRBD2. Sequenced sample: memory CD4+ T cells sorted from blood. Stated subset: CD45RA-negative fraction. This CDR3 is CAISVRELAGELFF. The CDR3 nucleotides are TGTGCCATCAGTGTGCGGGAGCTCGCCGGGGAGCTGTTTTTT.